This T cell receptor (beta chain) was recorded in a study of CD8 T cells in Susac syndrome. When the RNA was reverse transcribed, random hexamers were used with an input of 0.5 to 1 ug. MiXCR, applied by TCRdb to the immunoSEQ multiplex PCR reads, yields one record per CDR3 protein. This sample carries about 130,000 distinct CDR3 sequences, 93% of them seen once, and the ten largest clones take roughly 0.3%. The CDR3 totals 16 residues. Germline assignment: CDR1 SGHRS and CDR2 YFSETQ. The J segment lost 1 base and the V segment lost 0 bases, leaving 3 bases of the junction unmatched. General observations from the study: It was acknowledged in the study that its TCR sequencing and HLA analysis involved a relatively small number of individuals.

About this clonotype: Its target is not known.

The chain recombines TRBV5-1 with TRBJ2-3, with 9 bases identical to TRBD2. This clonotype was obtained from a human donor with multiple sclerosis. Sequencing was done on a sample of CD8+ T cells from PBMCs. DNA of the CDR3: TGCGCCAGCAGCTTGGATCCTAGCGGGGGCACAGATACGCAGTATTTT. Protein sequence: CASSLDPSGGTDTQYF. Filled out from reference TRBV5-1 and TRBJ2-3, the complete variable domain reads KAGVTQTPRYLIKTRGQQVTLSCSPISGHRSVSWYQQTPGQGLQFLFEYFSETQRNKGNFPGRFSGRQFSNSRSEMNVSTLELGDSALYLCASSLDPSGGTDTQYFGPGTRLTVL.